This TCR beta chain was retrieved from a study of blood T cell repertoires in COVID-19. Study at large: T cells, B-cell-depleted T cells, or PBMCs supplied cDNA or gDNA.

CDR1 and CDR2 (germline): SQVTM, ANQGSEA. V lost 7 bases and J lost 4, with 7 bases in between. The CDR3 sequence is 10 residues long. Per the original data handling: Researchers report that nucleated cell counts were estimated from reference gene primer amplification. The repertoire was sequenced with immunoSEQ multiplex PCR; TCRdb's copy has only in-frame clones and lacks some. The DNA was the basis for D and trimming; V, J and clone size are from that table. The sample contains 300,000 to 400,000 clones, around 89% of which appear only once. The study drew participants aged about 18 to 89 years from roughly 25 US areas.

The chain combines TRBV29-1 with TRBJ1-1; D ambiguous. The source of this sequence is a woman aged 25 to 45 with acute COVID-19. The sequencing sample was made of PBMCs or T cells enriched from blood (not recorded which). For the CDR3, the DNA is TGCAGCGCCACGGTCACTGAAGCTTTCTTT. Translating it yields CSATVTEAFF.